This TCR beta chain was sequenced in a study of T cells in Graves' hyperthyroidism and ophthalmopathy. This clonotype was seen many times. Its antigen is still unknown. Stable Graves' hyperthyroidism denoted no ophthalmopathy progression over 18 months. Cells are PBMCs isolated from more than 8.5 ml of fresh blood. Regarding the study as a whole: For ophthalmopathy, model prediction preceded onset by a median approximately 6 months.

From RNA transcripts, TCR beta CDR3 regions were amplified. HTBI primers drove first-round RT-PCR of the TCR CDR3. One entry per CDR3 protein, called by TCRdb with MiXCR from the multiplex PCR reads. The sample has some 740,000 distinct CDR3 sequences, around 15% seen once. The germline gives CDR1 GTSNPN, CDR2 SVGIG (reference sequence). V lost 4 bases, J lost 2 bases, and 2 bases stayed unmatched. The CDR3 is made up of 13 amino acids. The sequenced sample was blood. This clonotype originated in a woman between 18 and 29 years old with Graves' hyperthyroidism. This chain connects TRBV30 to TRBJ2-1, with 7 nucleotides matching TRBD2. Written as DNA, the CDR3 is TGTGCCTGGAACCTAGCGGCCTACAATGAGCAGTTCTTC. Its translation is CAWNLAAYNEQFF.